Below, one T cell receptor (beta chain) is given with its context. It has no known antigen specificity. No base qualities exist here, and no much larger clone lies one base off it. This sample is part of a study of T cells after yellow fever vaccination (dated by TCRdb to between 2018 and 2021). For the study in its entirety: Libraries from fractions with low cell numbers were prepared with the SMART-Seq v4 Ultra Low Input RNA kit. Blood samples were taken at several timepoints before and after primary and secondary immunization, and bulk PBMC replicates and cell subsets were isolated. Two healthy male donors, one aged 18 to 30 and one aged 30 to 40 years, made up the cohort. To track T-cell clones before and after primary and booster YFV17D yellow fever vaccination, bulk TCR alpha and beta repertoires were sequenced longitudinally. Study-level results and caveats: A small share of clonotypes occurred in both CD4 and CD8 compartments, likely arising from convergent recombination. Only two donors were included in the study, so the extent to which the findings can be generalized is limited. Because abundant contaminating clonotypes from the bulk population could be contained in FACS-sorted repertoires, computational filtering was required. After the booster, most of the clones that had expanded following primary vaccination were detected again (around 97% of CD4 and roughly 88% of CD8), which suggests that memory was broadly maintained. The secondary T-cell response was weaker than the primary response but faster, peaking on day 5 instead of day 15.

Reading the germline V gene gives CDR1 SGHDN and CDR2 FVKESK. Trimming leaves V shorter by 2 bases and J shorter by 8 bases, with the junction holding 5 bases beyond the gene matches. The CDR3 goes from the cysteine to the phenylalanine over 14 residues. The DNA shown is the 42-base CDR3, in frame from base 1. The treatment or condition label for this specimen denotes: live attenuated yellow fever vaccine strain. At every blood-draw timepoint, two biological replicates of bulk PBMCs were collected. A standard Ficoll-Paque protocol was used to isolate PBMCs from peripheral blood. RNA was extracted with TriZol from bulk PBMCs, CD4 and CD8 fractions, and dextramer-positive and dextramer-negative fractions. TCR cDNA was synthesized by 5'RACE template switching, which introduced a universal primer site and unique molecular identifiers. cDNA synthesis was primed from both the TCR alpha and TCR beta constant segments. Two PCR steps were used to amplify libraries, with sample barcodes and sequencing adapters being added in the second step. Sequencing of the libraries was done on either Illumina HiSeq 2500 (2x100 bp) or NovaSeq (2x150 bp). As for how the authors treated the data: Reads were demultiplexed and collapsed into UMI consensus sequences with MIGEC, and V(D)J alignment was performed with MiXCR. Vaccine-responding clonotypes were defined with edgeR using replicate PBMC samples, requiring FDR below 0.01 and a log2 fold change above 5 up to day 15. Each bulk clonotype received a CD4 or CD8 identity based on whether the sequenced CD4 or CD8 repertoire contained that clonotype at higher abundance. The public reads were run again by TCRdb, first through fastp at Q25 and then through MiXCR, and only productive beta chains were kept. A single entry per CDR3 protein holds the most common genes and DNA from its merged rows. The V and J calls come from TCRdb's annotation, not from the publication. The sample profile shows approximately 510,000 distinct CDR3 sequences; roughly 22% of them were found once. The top ten constitute roughly 16% of the sample.

The origin of this receptor is a young man who received the YFV17D yellow fever vaccine. This sample comprised PBMCs, obtained more than 20 days after the first yellow fever vaccination. The chain employs TRBV14 and TRBJ1-4, with 7 bases in between that match TRBD1. The CDR3 in this case is CASSQYPGQEKLFF. The nucleotide sequence is TGTGCCAGCAGCCAATACCCGGGACAGGAAAAACTGTTTTTT.